This TCR beta chain was captured by sequencing in a study of siplizumab effects on memory and regulatory T cells. Study results and caveats: Naive T cells looked more diverse than memory cells and looked like major alloresponse contributors. Siplizumab produced a significant drop in alloreactive sequences attributable to unstimulated CD4+ memory cells.

Mixed lymphocyte reaction cells underwent 6 days of coculture at 37°C. V was cut by 0 bases and J by 5 bases, with 15 bases left in between. The CDR3 runs 15 residues. Looked up from germline, CDR1 is SGHRS and CDR2 is YFSETQ. Per sample, the assay covered 95,000 to 100,000 TCR templates. TCRdb's table, derived via immunoSEQ multiplex PCR, lists solely in-frame clones and lacks some. The table records about 15,000 clones, approximately 46% of them present only once. As concerns this clone: As yet, its antigen is unknown.

The sample consisted of CFSE-low (dividing) CD4+ T cells sorted from an allogeneic mixed lymphocyte reaction. This rearrangement joins TRBV5-1 to TRBJ2-7, with D perhaps TRBD2 (5 bases). This clonotype was sampled from a human donor in good health; the cells came from an allogeneic mixed lymphocyte reaction. Some clones in this sample may be carry-over from other donors' samples. The CDR3 DNA is TGCGCCAGCAGCTTGGGTGGGAGAGGACGCGACGAGCAGTACTTC. Translated, it gives CASSLGGRGRDEQYF.